This TCR beta chain is from a study of naive and memory T cell subsets. Study results and limitations: The RNA method is potentially sensitive to activation and differentiation changes.

Amplification of ligated cDNA took four PCR rounds with SP2 and nested alpha and beta constant primers. Blood and skin TCR RNA was reverse transcribed with alpha and beta constant primers. TCRdb processed the 5' RACE reads anew with MiXCR; each CDR3 protein has one entry. The table has roughly 62,000 distinct CDR3 sequences, approximately 8% seen once; the top ten hold 15% to 20%. TCR cDNA received a 3' ligated oligonucleotide that carried a UMI. RNA was extracted from approximately 2.4 ml of whole blood of healthy adults. Reverse transcription used DNase-treated unsorted total RNA, aiming for roughly 1 to 1000 ng. Comments on this clonotype: Antigen specificity is unknown.

The TCR originated in a female donor in good health.

CDR3 region: CASSSSRSTGTYEQYF. DNA for the CDR3: TGTGCCAGTAGTAGTTCCCGGTCGACAGGGACGTACGAGCAGTACTTC. This chain uses TRBV19 with TRBJ2-7; 7 bases are shared with TRBD1. CDR3 length: 16 residues. Unmatched junction bases numbered 13, after V lost 4 bases and J lost 4 bases. Germline CDR1 LNHDA, CDR2 SQIVND (reference sequence).